Listed below are T cell receptor beta chains from one sample, sequenced in a study of T cells in Graves' hyperthyroidism and ophthalmopathy. TCRdb itself ran the multiplex PCR reads through MiXCR, one entry per CDR3 protein. Among fewer than 900,000 distinct CDR3 sequences listed, over 15% were seen once. Sequenced sample: blood. Receptors originate from a man aged 18 to 30 with Graves' hyperthyroidism. Both conserved end residues are part of each CDR3. The D gene is left open where the match is weak. Expanded clones are given a class, and other clones once, few, many or no size at all.

V: TRBV30; J: TRBJ2-7; size: .; length: 13; D: .; CDR3: CAWSAQVTYEQYF; DNA: TGTGCCTGGAGCGCACAGGTGACCTACGAGCAGTACTTC
V: TRBV20-1; J: TRBJ1-5; size: .; length: 14; D: .; CDR3: CSAEEVNSNQPQHF; DNA: TGCAGTGCTGAGGAGGTGAATAGCAATCAGCCCCAGCATTTT
V: TRBV15; J: TRBJ2-1; size: few; length: 17; D: TRBD2; CDR3: CATSSSRGLADYNEQFF; DNA: TGTGCCACCAGCAGTTCCCGGGGACTAGCAGATTACAATGAGCAGTTCTTC
V: TRBV9; J: TRBJ2-1; size: many; length: 16; D: .; CDR3: CASSVGGSGSYNEQFF; DNA: TGTGCCAGCAGCGTAGGTGGGTCGGGAAGCTACAATGAGCAGTTCTTC
V: TRBV27; J: TRBJ1-2; size: many; length: 13; D: .; CDR3: CASSRGPLYGYTF; DNA: TGTGCCAGCAGTCGAGGGCCCCTCTATGGCTACACCTTC
V: TRBV28; J: TRBJ2-1; size: many; length: 11; D: .; CDR3: CASRQYNEQFF; DNA: TGTGCCAGCAGGCAATACAATGAGCAGTTCTTC
V: TRBV2; J: TRBJ1-5; size: few; length: 12; D: .; CDR3: CASRDGPGHQHF; DNA: TGTGCCAGCAGGGATGGACCCGGTCACCAGCATTTT
V: TRBV5-1; J: TRBJ1-4; size: .; length: 16; D: .; CDR3: CASSIGLMRPNEKLFF; DNA: TGCGCCAGCAGCATCGGCCTGATGAGGCCAAATGAAAAACTGTTTTTT
V: TRBV18; J: TRBJ2-7; size: many; length: 14; D: .; CDR3: CASSPSWGTGEQYF; DNA: TGTGCCAGCTCACCCAGTTGGGGCACGGGCGAGCAGTACTTC
V: TRBV12-5; J: TRBJ1-5; size: .; length: 15; D: .; CDR3: CASGLNLAPARAQHF; DNA: TGTGCTAGTGGTTTGAACCTGGCCCCGGCGAGGGCCCAGCATTTT
V: TRBV29-1; J: TRBJ2-7; size: many; length: 13; D: TRBD1; CDR3: CSVSGQGGYEQYF; DNA: TGCAGCGTTTCGGGACAGGGAGGCTACGAGCAGTACTTC
V: TRBV6-1; J: TRBJ1-1; size: many; length: 15; D: TRBD1; CDR3: CASSEAGQGDTEAFF; DNA: TGTGCCAGCAGTGAAGCCGGACAGGGTGACACTGAAGCTTTCTTT